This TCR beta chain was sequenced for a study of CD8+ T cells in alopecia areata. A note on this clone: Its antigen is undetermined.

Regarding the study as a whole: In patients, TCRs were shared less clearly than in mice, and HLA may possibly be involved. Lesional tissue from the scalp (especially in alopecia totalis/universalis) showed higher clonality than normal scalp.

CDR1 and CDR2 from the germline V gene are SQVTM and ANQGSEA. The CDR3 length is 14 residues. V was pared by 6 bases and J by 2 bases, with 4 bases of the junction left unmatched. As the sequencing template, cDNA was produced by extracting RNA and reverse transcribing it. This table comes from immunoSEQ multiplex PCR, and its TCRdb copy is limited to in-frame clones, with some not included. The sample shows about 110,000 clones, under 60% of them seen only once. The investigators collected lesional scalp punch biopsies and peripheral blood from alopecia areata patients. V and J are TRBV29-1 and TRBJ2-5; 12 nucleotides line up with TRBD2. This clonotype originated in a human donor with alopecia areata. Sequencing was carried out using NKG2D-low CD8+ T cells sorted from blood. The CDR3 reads CSVLGLAGQETQYF. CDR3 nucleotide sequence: TGCAGCGTGCTCGGACTAGCGGGACAAGAGACCCAGTACTTC.